The entry that follows covers one TCR beta chain sequence. Its antigen is not identified. The data derive from a study of T cell responses to AZD1222 COVID-19 vaccine. Germline CDR1 SGHTA, CDR2 FQGNSA. This CDR3 comprises 14 residues. Trimming left V 6 bases short and J 8 bases short, with 16 bases between. Findings and caveats of the study: Among spike-specific TCRs, nearly half reportedly target unmutated variant regions.

Method: immunoSEQ multiplex PCR; TCRdb's copy keeps in-frame clones and lacks some. Altogether 55,000 to 80,000 clones are present, roughly 84% being singletons, with the ten largest covering over 8%. This material consisted of peripheral blood, taken on day 0 of AZD1222 vaccination. The sequence was collected from an adult in good health. This sequence joins TRBV7-2 and TRBJ2-2; D might be TRBD1 (6 bases). CDR3 amino acids: CASSSPAGVGELFF. CDR3 coding DNA: TGTGCCAGCAGTTCTCCTGCAGGGGTTGGGGAGCTGTTTTTT.